This TCR beta chain was captured in a study of technical replicates of blood from several donors. This table comes from immunoSEQ multiplex PCR, and its TCRdb copy is limited to in-frame clones, with some not included. The sample consists of approximately 87,000 clones, approximately 95% of them appearing once. The CDR3 runs to 12 residues. Trimming pared 3 bases from V and 3 bases from J, leaving 2 bases between. Looked up from germline, CDR1 is SGHNT and CDR2 is YENEEA. Sequenced material: T cells isolated from PBMCs. This TCR was sampled from a human donor in good health. J is TRBJ2-2 and V is TRBV11-3; D uncertain. CDR3 region: CASSFDTGELFF. The CDR3 DNA reads TGTGCCAGCAGCTTCGACACCGGGGAGCTGTTTTTT.